What follows are 19 T cell receptor beta chains derived from one specimen sequenced in a study of T cells in localized non-small cell lung cancer. Measured with immunoSEQ multiplex PCR; TCRdb has only the in-frame clones, and not every one. In the table there are 20,000 to 30,000 clones, around 85% of which are singletons. Sequencing was performed on peripheral blood, taken before any cancer treatment. These receptors were taken from a female donor older than 55 with stage II squamous cell lung carcinoma.

The V call is TRBV19, the J call TRBJ2-2; 8 bases fit TRBD1. The CDR3 sequence is 13 residues long. Germline assignment: CDR1 LNHDA and CDR2 SQIVND (reference sequence). V lost 10 bases, J lost 6 bases, and 7 bases stayed unmatched. DNA of the CDR3: TGTGCCACCTACAGGGGGGTCCCCGGGGAGCTGTTTTTT. It translates to CATYRGVPGELFF. Full variable domain (remainder filled in from reference TRBV19 and TRBJ2-2): DGGITQSPKYLFRKEGQNVTLSCEQNLNHDAMYWYRQDPGQGLRLIYYSQIVNDFQKGDIAEGYSVSREKKESFPLTVTSAQKNPTAFYLCATYRGVPGELFFGEGSRLTVL.

The chain carries TRBV28 and TRBJ2-3, with D tentatively TRBD1 or TRBD2 (5 bases each). This CDR3 has 13 amino acids. Trimming took 4 bases from V and 3 from J, leaving 8 bases between them. From germline, CDR1 is MDHEN and CDR2 SYDVKM. The CDR3 region is CASSSRETDTQYF. The CDR3 region has the DNA TGTGCCAGCAGTTCCAGGGAGACAGATACGCAGTATTTT.

The chain is built from TRBV28 and TRBJ1-4; possible D gene TRBD1, 6 bases. Germline CDR1 is MDHEN and CDR2 is SYDVKM. With 5 bases removed from V and 5 bases from J, the gap between germline ends came to 12 bases. The CDR3 loop spans 14 amino acids. In nucleotides, the CDR3 is TGTGCCAGCAGTCCCGGGACACTAAATGAAAAACTGTTTTTT. Its translation is CASSPGTLNEKLFF.

This chain connects TRBV7-7 to TRBJ2-5; 8 nucleotides align to TRBD2. Per germline, CDR1 SSHAT and CDR2 FNYEAQ (reference sequence). The CDR3 covers 15 residues. Trimming took 5 bases from V and 2 from J; bases not matched to a gene: 7. The CDR3 DNA reads TGTGCCAGCAGCGCAACTGGGACTAGTCAAGAGACCCAGTACTTC. It codes for CASSATGTSQETQYF.

The CDR3 is CAWSQGARQPQHF. The CDR3 DNA is TGTGCCTGGAGTCAGGGGGCTAGACAGCCCCAGCATTTT. The V gene is TRBV30, the J gene TRBJ1-5, with 8 bases matching TRBD1. Germline V gene data show CDR1 as GTSNPN and CDR2 as SVGIG (reference sequence). This CDR3 is 13 amino acids long. Germline trimming cut 2 bases from V and 7 bases from J; bases unmatched to any gene: 4.

V usage is TRBV21-1 and J usage is TRBJ1-4. TRBV21-1 is reported as a pseudogene. The CDR3 totals 16 residues. The CDR3 DNA follows: TGTGCCAGCAGCAAATTACTGGGGACAACTAATGAAAAACTGTTTTTT. It is translated as CASSKLLGTTNEKLFF.

The rearrangement uses TRBV5-4 and TRBJ1-2, with D possibly TRBD1 on 5 matching bases. V lost 7 bases and J lost 0, with 13 bases in between. The CDR3 extends over 14 amino acids. The germline gives CDR1 SGHNT, CDR2 YYREEE (reference sequence). The DNA of the CDR3 is TGTGCCAGCTCCAGGGAGGGGTCTAACTATGGCTACACCTTC. Its translation: CASSREGSNYGYTF.

The chain has TRBV7-8 and TRBJ2-7; possibly TRBD1 for D (7 bases). CDR1 and CDR2 from the germline V gene are SGHVS and FQNEAQ. The CDR3 is made up of 14 amino acids. Trimming shortened V by 8 bases and J by 0 bases, and 14 bases separated the two germline ends. The DNA for the CDR3 is TGTGCCAGCGGACTAAGGGACAGCTCCTACGAGCAGTACTTC. Amino acid sequence: CASGLRDSSYEQYF.

The V call is TRBV7-3, the J call TRBJ2-2; D not certain. Per germline, CDR1 SGHTA and CDR2 FQGTGA. This CDR3 comprises 12 residues. Trimming took off 4 bases at V and 5 bases at J, with 5 bases between the two ends. Here the CDR3 reads CASSSETGELFF. The CDR3 DNA reads TGTGCCAGCAGCTCAGAGACCGGGGAGCTGTTTTTT.

CDR3: CATSHTGGGTDTQYF. CDR3 sequence (DNA): TGTGCCACCTCGCACACAGGGGGAGGCACAGATACGCAGTATTTT. V usage is TRBV19 and J usage is TRBJ2-3; TRBD1 matches at 8 bases. Trimming took 10 bases from V and 1 from J; bases not matched to a gene: 10. The CDR3 is 15 amino acids. Per germline, CDR1 LNHDA and CDR2 SQIVND (reference sequence).

The chain couples TRBV25-1 to TRBJ2-6; D is possibly TRBD1 (6 bases). Trimming left V 3 bases short and J 0 bases short, with 12 bases between. CDR1 is MGHDK, CDR2 SYGVNS, per germline. The CDR3 loop spans 17 amino acids. In DNA form, the CDR3 reads TGTGCCAGCAGTGATCGGGACATCAACTCTGGGGCCAACGTCCTGACTTTC. Protein: CASSDRDINSGANVLTF.

This chain uses TRBV6-5 with TRBJ2-7; 10 nucleotides agree with TRBD1. Germline CDR1 MNHEY, CDR2 SVGAGI. This CDR3 is built from 15 residues. With 6 bases clipped from V and 2 bases from J, the junction kept 7 bases outside the gene matches. The CDR3 protein is CASRRGTGDTYEQYF. In DNA form, the CDR3 reads TGTGCCAGCAGACGAGGGACAGGGGATACCTACGAGCAGTACTTC.

This clone was seen a few times. The chain combines TRBV7-9 with TRBJ1-6; possibly TRBD1 for D (5 bases). Trimming took 2 bases from V and 7 from J, leaving 12 bases between them. This CDR3 spans 15 amino acids. Germline V gives CDR1 SEHNR, CDR2 FQNEAQ (reference sequence). As DNA, the CDR3 is TGTGCCAGCAGCTTACTGGCAGGGTCAAATTCACCCCTCCACTTT. Translation gives CASSLLAGSNSPLHF.

The V call is TRBV5-1, the J call TRBJ2-3; TRBD2 matches at 7 bases. Per germline, CDR1 SGHRS and CDR2 YFSETQ. V was clipped by 2 bases and J by 0 bases; unmatched bases: 6. This CDR3 region has 16 residues. Here the CDR3 DNA reads TGCGCCAGCAGCTTACAGCGGGGAACTAGCACAGATACGCAGTATTTT. Translation gives CASSLQRGTSTDTQYF.

The chain couples TRBV28 to TRBJ2-1; 8 nucleotides line up with TRBD1. V shed 7 bases and J 3 bases; nucleotides not matched to a gene: 11. CDR1 and CDR2 (germline): MDHEN, SYDVKM. The CDR3 is 16 amino acids. The CDR3 spells CASTPSRTGSYNEQFF. CDR3 coding DNA: TGTGCCAGCACCCCCAGCCGGACAGGGAGCTACAATGAGCAGTTCTTC.

V and J are TRBV19 and TRBJ1-1; 7 bases match TRBD1. This CDR3 spans 13 amino acids. The V segment lost 5 bases and the J segment 1 base; nucleotides outside the gene matches: 1. The germline CDR1 and CDR2 sequences are LNHDA and SQIVND (reference sequence). The DNA for the CDR3 is TGTGCCAGTAGTTGGACAGGGAACACTGAAGCTTTCTTT. As protein: CASSWTGNTEAFF.

This clone showed up just a few times. At the DNA level, this CDR3 is encoded by other sequences in the same sample as well. This chain joins TRBV7-2 and TRBJ1-1; no reliable D call. There are 13 residues in the CDR3. The V gene lost 1 base and the J gene lost 1 base, with 4 bases spanning the gap. Germline-derived CDR1 and CDR2 are SGHTA and FQGNSA. This CDR3 is CASSLEGNTEAFF. In nucleotides, the CDR3 is TGTGCCAGCAGCTTAGAGGGGAACACTGAAGCTTTCTTT.

The chain carries TRBV6-5 and TRBJ1-3; 7 nucleotides agree with TRBD1. The J segment lost 7 bases and the V segment lost 5 bases, leaving 5 bases of the junction unmatched. CDR3 length equals 13 residues. CDR1 and CDR2 (germline): MNHEY, SVGAGI. CDR3 sequence: CASSGQVGNTIYF. CDR3 nucleotide sequence: TGTGCCAGCAGTGGACAGGTTGGGAACACCATATATTTT.

Worth noting for this clone: Other DNA sequences in this specimen translate into the identical CDR3. The CDR3 sequence is CSVEDRGNYGYTF. CDR3 in DNA: TGCAGCGTTGAGGACAGGGGGAACTATGGCTACACCTTC. The chain uses TRBV29-1 and TRBJ1-2, with 10 bases lining up with TRBD1. Germline CDR1 reads SQVTM; CDR2 reads ANQGSEA. CDR3 size: 13 residues. The V gene end was trimmed by 3 bases and the J gene end by 2 bases; junction bases not matched to a gene: 0.